This TCR beta chain originates from a study of blood T cell repertoires in COVID-19. Looking at the study overall: COVID-19 samples, acute and convalescent, were from the United States, Italy and Spain. Nucleic acid was either cDNA or gDNA, and it came from T cells, B-cell-depleted T cells, or PBMCs.

Original data processing: Cell counts per sample came from amplifying reference gene primers. TCRdb keeps only in-frame clones here, not all; method: immunoSEQ multiplex PCR. Clone size and the V and J calls come from that table; the DNA yielded D and trimming. Among 250,000 to 300,000 clones, around 85% were seen once, and the ten largest hold 5.1%. This CDR3 has 17 amino acids. The germline V gene has CDR1 SGHTA and CDR2 FQGNSA. The V end was cut by 1 base, the J end by 7 bases, with 23 bases between. The sequence was obtained from a man over 45 with active or convalescent COVID-19. The specimen was peripheral blood. The chain is built from TRBV7-2 and TRBJ2-7; a possible D gene is TRBD1 (6 bases). In nucleotides, the CDR3 is TGTGCCAGCAGCTTAGGTCCAGGCGGCGGGTCGAGGGGGGAGCAGTACTTC. This encodes CASSLGPGGGSRGEQYF.